A selection of T cell receptor beta chains follows, all from one sample in a study of spatial heterogeneity in lung cancer. In TCRdb, the 5' RACE reads were re-called with MiXCR into one record per CDR3 protein. The sample has some 16,000 distinct CDR3 sequences; nearly 7% are singletons. Sequencing used lung tumor tissue, obtained at surgery. The source of these receptors is a female donor with early-stage non-small cell lung cancer. Both conserved end residues are part of each CDR3. Clone size is shown for a subset of rows, as once, few, many or a class of expanded clone.

CDR3: CSVAREGDTGYTF; V: TRBV29-1; size: many; J: TRBJ1-2
CDR3: CASSYSIVEGEAFF; V: TRBV6-5; size: many; J: TRBJ1-1
CDR3: CASSSPAREETQYF; V: TRBV6-2/TRBV6-3; size: many; J: TRBJ2-5
CDR3: CASSEQGGASYEQYF; V: TRBV2; size: few; J: TRBJ2-7
CDR3: CASSLGTGEEGYTF; V: TRBV3-1; size: NA; J: TRBJ1-2
CDR3: CSARGAGGGNQPQHF; V: TRBV20-1; size: large; J: TRBJ1-5
CDR3: CASSSPQGNTF; V: TRBV12-3/TRBV12-4; size: many; J: TRBJ1-2
CDR3: CASSYRSLAGGRSYNEQFF; V: TRBV6-2/TRBV6-3; size: medium-sized; J: TRBJ2-1
CDR3: CSARDPSGQGAGEKLFF; V: TRBV20-1; size: NA; J: TRBJ1-4
CDR3: CSAVAGVRETQYF; V: TRBV20-1; size: NA; J: TRBJ2-5
CDR3: CASSPDSSGNTIYF; V: TRBV5-6; size: many; J: TRBJ1-3
CDR3: CASSLNWEKLFF; V: TRBV7-9; size: few; J: TRBJ1-4
CDR3: CASSLEVGQEQFF; V: TRBV5-1; size: medium-sized; J: TRBJ2-1
CDR3: CASSPTVPALSNQPQHF; V: TRBV7-8; size: many; J: TRBJ1-5